This T cell receptor beta chain originates from a study of control samples from healthy donors and cancer patients. Repertoires were generated with immunoSEQ multiplex PCR, while TCRdb's copy carries only in-frame clones and drops some. Here the sample spans 150,000 to 200,000 clones, just over 85% being singletons. The CDR3 sequence is 13 residues long. Trimming took off 7 bases at V and 4 bases at J, with 11 bases between the two ends. This TCR was sampled from a woman in her 30s in good health. The V call is TRBV12-3 or TRBV12-4, the J call TRBJ1-5; D is uncertain. Sequencing was carried out using blood. This chain's CDR3 is CASTNHGNQPQHF. CDR3 nucleotide sequence: TGTGCCAGCACCAACCATGGGAATCAGCCCCAGCATTTT.